This entry features one T cell receptor (beta chain) sequence. Antigen: not known. One entry per CDR3 protein results from TCRdb running MiXCR on the reads. This table holds over 100,000 distinct CDR3 sequences, roughly a tenth found once. This sample stems from a study of T cell repertoires in cytomegalovirus infection. The wider study: Matching HLA type, along with CMV infection, was indicated by public TCR beta signatures.

The receptor was derived from a human donor in good health (CMV status not recorded). Some clones in this sample may be carry-over from other donors' samples. The sample comprised PBMCs, sequenced either directly or after in vitro stimulation (not recorded which).

The CDR3 sequence is CASSQKARTGRSPLHF. CDR3 DNA: TGCGCCAGCAGCCAAAAAGCGAGGACAGGGCGTTCACCCCTCCACTTT. The rearrangement links TRBV4-3 to TRBJ1-6; TRBD1 agrees at 8 bases. Per the germline V gene, CDR1 is LGHNA and CDR2 is YSLEER. The CDR3 runs 16 residues. The V and J ends lost 2 bases and 9 bases, in that order; junction bases with no gene match: 9.